A single sample is the source of the 32 T cell receptor beta chains below, sequenced in a study of CD8 T cells in Susac syndrome (dated by TCRdb to between 2019 and 2020). Receptor amplification or capture employed the immunoSEQ multiplex PCR assay. RNA was extracted with the RNeasy kit and 0.5 to 1 ug was reverse transcribed using random hexamers. The public reads were reanalyzed by TCRdb: fastp trimming at Q25, MiXCR alignment, in-frame beta chains only. One record per CDR3 amino acid sequence lists the most common genes and DNA. In this sample the table shows around 23,000 distinct CDR3 sequences, just under 95% of which occur a single time. The ten largest account for 0.55% to 0.7% of the sample. The source material was CD8+ T cells from PBMCs. Source of these receptors: a human donor with Susac syndrome.

This clonotype was seen a single time. The chain recombines TRBV28 with TRBJ1-4, with a possible D match to TRBD1 (5 bases). Germline assignment: CDR1 MDHEN and CDR2 SYDVKM. V lost 6 bases and J lost 8, with 16 bases in between. The CDR3 sequence is 14 residues long. As DNA, the CDR3 is TGTGCCAGCAGCCCCGGGGCCTCGGGCGAAAAACTGTTTTTT. The encoded protein is CASSPGASGEKLFF.

The chain is built from TRBV6-1 and TRBJ2-7; 7 bases fit TRBD1. CDR1 and CDR2 from the germline V gene are MNHNS and SASEGT. Trimming cost V 6 bases and J 5 bases; bases outside gene matches: 19. The CDR3 has 17 amino acids. CDR3 in DNA: TGTGCCAGCAGCCCAGCTAGGACAGGCTCCCTTGCCGACGAGCAGTACTTC. This encodes CASSPARTGSLADEQYF.

V is TRBV5-4 and J is TRBJ2-1; 7 bases match TRBD2. CDR1 SGHNT and CDR2 YYREEE come from the germline V gene (reference sequence). With 4 bases clipped from V and 0 bases from J, the junction kept 7 bases outside the gene matches. The CDR3 consists of 16 residues. The CDR3 here is CASSNTSSGSYNEQFF. CDR3 nucleotides: TGTGCCAGCAGCAATACATCTAGCGGCTCCTACAATGAGCAGTTCTTC.

The chain joins TRBV6-1 to TRBJ2-7; 7 nucleotides agree with TRBD1. This CDR3 has 16 residues. CDR1 is MNHNS, CDR2 SASEGT, per germline. With V trimmed by 6 bases and J by 2 bases, 13 bases remained unmatched. The DNA of the CDR3 is TGTGCCAGCAGCCAAGGGGTAGGACAGGCCACCTACGAGCAGTACTTC. Amino acids: CASSQGVGQATYEQYF.

With respect to this clonotype: The junction departs from the called germline gene at one end, perhaps through a read error. The J gene is TRBJ2-7, the V gene TRBV19, with D tentatively TRBD2 (6 bases). Germline lookup yields CDR1 LNHDA and CDR2 SQIVND (reference sequence). This CDR3 region has 13 residues. The CDR3 loop is CASSRDFSYEQYF. The CDR3 DNA reads as TGTGCGAGTAGTAGGGACTTCTCCTACGAGCAGTACTTC.

This sequence joins TRBV7-9 and TRBJ1-1; no reliable D call. CDR3 size: 12 residues. Germline CDR1 reads SEHNR; CDR2 reads FQNEAQ (reference sequence). V gave up 5 bases and J gave up 6 bases, with 10 bases separating them. The CDR3 sequence: CASSLGWPEAFF. In DNA form, the CDR3 reads TGTGCCAGCAGCCTTGGCTGGCCTGAAGCTTTCTTT. Drawing the rest from reference TRBV7-9 and TRBJ1-1, the complete variable domain is DTGVSQNPRHKITKRGQNVTFRCDPISEHNRLYWYRQTLGQGPEFLTYFQNEAQLEKSRLLSDRFSAERPKGSFSTLEIQRTEQGDSAMYLCASSLGWPEAFFGQGTRLTVV.

The V gene is TRBV10-2, the J gene TRBJ2-4; D is perhaps TRBD2 (5 bases). The CDR3 extends over 12 amino acids. V was trimmed by 6 bases and J by 10 bases, leaving 13 bases between them. The germline CDR1 and CDR2 sequences are WSHSY and SAAADI. CDR3 in amino acids: CASSPGGFIQYF. The DNA of the CDR3 is TGCGCCAGCAGCCCTGGAGGATTTATTCAGTACTTC.

The chain is built from TRBV15 and TRBJ2-3; unclear D gene. V gave up 6 bases and J gave up 1 base, with 11 bases separating them. CDR1 and CDR2 (germline): LNHNV, YYDKDF (reference sequence). The CDR3 covers 14 residues. The CDR3 spells CATSRVGGTDTQYF. For the CDR3, the DNA is TGTGCCACCAGTAGGGTTGGGGGCACAGATACGCAGTATTTT.

The chain joins TRBV2 to TRBJ2-5, with D uncertain. Trimming cost V 8 bases and J 5 bases, with 9 bases left between them. The V gene's germline CDR1 is SNHLY and CDR2 FYNNEI. The CDR3 totals 11 residues. The CDR3: CASLDRETQYF. CDR3 coding DNA: TGTGCCAGCTTAGATCGGGAGACCCAGTACTTC.

CDR3 in amino acids: CASSWSGKYGYTF. The DNA of the CDR3 is TGTGCCAGCAGTTGGTCAGGGAAGTATGGCTACACCTTC. The chain employs TRBV27 and TRBJ1-2; TRBD1 is a possible D gene (5 bases). V was cut by 4 bases and J by 5 bases, with 11 bases left in between. Per germline, CDR1 MNHEY and CDR2 SMNVEV (reference sequence). CDR3 length: 13 amino acids.

The chain carries TRBV2 and TRBJ2-7; TRBD2 aligns across 8 bases. Losses at the gene ends were 3 bases for V and 3 bases for J; bases not matched to a gene: 7. Germline V gene lookup returns CDR1 SNHLY and CDR2 FYNNEI. The CDR3 is made up of 15 amino acids. As DNA, the CDR3 is TGTGCCAGCAGTGAGGGTGGTAGCGGGGTCTACGAGCAGTACTTC. Its translation is CASSEGGSGVYEQYF.

The rearrangement links TRBV6-5 to TRBJ2-7; D not resolved. V lost 0 bases and J lost 7, with 25 bases in between. Germline assignment: CDR1 MNHEY and CDR2 SVGAGI. This CDR3 has 18 residues. CDR3 region: CASSYSLYEADLGVEQYF. In DNA form, the CDR3 reads TGTGCCAGCAGTTACTCCCTTTACGAGGCCGACCTAGGCGTGGAGCAGTACTTC.

The V call is TRBV5-6, the J call TRBJ2-1; D is ambiguous. CDR1 is SGHDT, CDR2 YYEEEE, per germline. The germline V and J ends were trimmed by 1 base and 9 bases, with 8 bases remaining between them. The CDR3 length is 12 residues. CDR3 residues: CASSLRVTEQFF. The DNA for the CDR3 is TGTGCCAGCAGCTTGAGGGTGACTGAGCAGTTCTTC.

V and J are TRBV11-2 and TRBJ2-3; weak D call: TRBD2 (6 bases). The CDR3 is 15 residues long. Trimming shortened V by 0 bases and J by 5 bases, and 12 bases separated the two germline ends. Germline-derived CDR1 and CDR2 are SGHAT and FQNNGV. The CDR3 nucleotides read TGTGCCAGCAGCTTAGATGGAGGGGCTCTAGATACGCAGTATTTT. This gives the protein CASSLDGGALDTQYF.

CDR3 in DNA: TGTGCCAGCAGCCAAGCCGATACGCAGTATTTT. It specifies CASSQADTQYF. The chain joins TRBV4-2 to TRBJ2-3; D ambiguous. V lost 1 base and J lost 6, with 2 bases in between. The CDR3 is 11 amino acids. Germline V gives CDR1 LGHNA, CDR2 YNFKEQ.

This clonotype has only one observation. The chain recombines TRBV27 with TRBJ1-2; D uncertain. Germline CDR1 is MNHEY and CDR2 is SMNVEV (reference sequence). The ends were cut back, 5 bases at V and 2 bases at J, with 3 bases in the middle. The CDR3 spans 11 residues. CDR3 sequence (DNA): TGTGCCAGCAGTGGCAACTATGGCTACACCTTC. Amino acids: CASSGNYGYTF.

The genes are TRBV2 and TRBJ1-1; unclear D gene. The CDR3 spans 13 residues. Trimming pared 4 bases from V and 2 bases from J, leaving 8 bases between. Per the germline V gene, CDR1 is SNHLY and CDR2 is FYNNEI. The DNA of the CDR3 is TGTGCCAGCAGTGGGACCGCAAACACTGAAGCTTTCTTT. Translation gives CASSGTANTEAFF.

This sequence joins TRBV6-5 and TRBJ2-3; weak D call: TRBD2 (7 bases). V shed 4 bases and J shed 2 bases, with 10 bases lying between them. Germline V gene lookup returns CDR1 MNHEY and CDR2 SVGAGI. The CDR3 sequence is 14 residues long. Written as DNA, the CDR3 is TGTGCCAGCAGTTCGGGGGGCAACACAGATACGCAGTATTTT. It yields the protein CASSSGGNTDTQYF.

The chain uses TRBV28 and TRBJ1-1; no clear D gene. V lost 7 bases and J 4 bases, leaving 10 bases between the germline ends. The length of the CDR3 is 12 residues. From germline, CDR1 is MDHEN and CDR2 SYDVKM. CDR3 sequence: CASTYAGTEAFF. The DNA for the CDR3 is TGTGCCAGCACCTACGCTGGCACTGAAGCTTTCTTT.

The table lists this clonotype with a few counts. The chain links TRBV7-9 to TRBJ2-3, with 7 bases aligning to TRBD1. The CDR3 contains 13 residues. Trimming took 7 bases from V and 4 from J; bases not matched to a gene: 5. Germline V CDR1 and CDR2: SEHNR, FQNEAQ (reference sequence). The CDR3 DNA reads as TGTGCCAGCACCACGGGACAGTCAGATACGCAGTATTTT. Its protein product is CASTTGQSDTQYF.

This sequence joins TRBV6-4 and TRBJ1-1, with D perhaps matching TRBD1 (5 bases). CDR1 is MRHNA and CDR2 is SNTAGT in the germline V gene. Trimming pared 3 bases from V and 5 bases from J, leaving 19 bases between. CDR3 length equals 16 residues. The CDR3 DNA reads as TGTGCCAGCAGTGATTTCCCCCTGGGGGTCGGGACTGAAGCTTTCTTT. It encodes CASSDFPLGVGTEAFF.

The chain couples TRBV6-1 to TRBJ2-7; 11 nucleotides line up with TRBD1. CDR1 is MNHNS and CDR2 is SASEGT in the germline V gene. This CDR3 has 15 amino acids. The V and J ends lost 5 bases and 2 bases, in that order; junction bases with no gene match: 5. Here the CDR3 reads CASSYGTGGTYEQYF. The CDR3, as DNA: TGTGCCAGCAGTTATGGGACAGGGGGTACCTACGAGCAGTACTTC.

The chain carries TRBV13 and TRBJ2-1; tentative D call: TRBD2 (5 bases). V gave up 2 bases and J gave up 10 bases, with 6 bases separating them. This CDR3 comprises 11 residues. Germline V gives CDR1 PRHDT, CDR2 FYEKMQ (reference sequence). The CDR3 sequence: CASSLTGEQFF. CDR3 in DNA: TGTGCCAGCAGCTTAACGGGGGAGCAGTTCTTC. The entire variable domain, with the rest obtained from reference TRBV13 and TRBJ2-1, is as follows: AAGVIQSPRHLIKEKRETATLKCYPIPRHDTVYWYQQGPGQDPQFLISFYEKMQSDKGSIPDRFSAQQFSDYHSELNMSSLELGDSALYFCASSLTGEQFFGPGTRLTVL.

The count of this clonotype is one. V is TRBV28 and J is TRBJ2-5; 10 nucleotides line up with TRBD1. The V gene's germline CDR1 is MDHEN and CDR2 SYDVKM. There are 13 residues in the CDR3. V was clipped by 8 bases and J by 2 bases; unmatched bases: 2. The CDR3 sequence is CASGGQGQETQYF. Here the CDR3 DNA reads TGTGCCAGCGGGGGACAGGGGCAAGAGACCCAGTACTTC.

This chain links TRBV28 with TRBJ1-5, with D uncertain. V was trimmed by 8 bases and J by 7 bases, leaving 12 bases between them. Germline V lookup: CDR1 MDHEN, CDR2 SYDVKM. The CDR3 covers 12 residues. The CDR3 nucleotides read TGTGCCAGCTCGCCCCCGGGACAGCCCCAGCATTTT. It yields the protein CASSPPGQPQHF.

The chain employs TRBV6-2 or TRBV6-3 and TRBJ1-1, with D uncertain. The V end lost 7 bases, the J end lost 3 bases, and 12 bases lay between the germline ends. The germline gives CDR1 MNHEY, CDR2 SVGEGT. The CDR3 runs 13 residues. The CDR3 nucleotides read TGTGCCAGCACAAACTGGCCGGACACTGAAGCTTTCTTT. Residues: CASTNWPDTEAFF.

The V gene is TRBV29-1, the J gene TRBJ1-2; perhaps TRBD1 as D (5 bases). CDR3 size: 17 residues. Germline V lookup: CDR1 SQVTM, CDR2 ANQGSEA. V was trimmed by 3 bases and J by 5 bases, leaving 25 bases between them. The CDR3 here is CSVEGGDLSRGRYGYTF. As DNA, the CDR3 is TGCAGCGTTGAGGGTGGGGATTTGAGTAGGGGCCGTTATGGCTACACCTTC.

The V gene is TRBV6-1, the J gene TRBJ1-1; D not certain. The CDR3 runs 13 residues. Germline-derived CDR1 and CDR2 are MNHNS and SASEGT. V lost 7 bases and J lost 0, with 9 bases in between. This chain's CDR3 is CASMWDMNTEAFF. The DNA for the CDR3 is TGTGCCAGCATGTGGGATATGAACACTGAAGCTTTCTTT.

There are a few counts of this clonotype. The V and J genes are TRBV4-1 and TRBJ1-6; maybe TRBD1 (5 bases). CDR1 MGHRA and CDR2 YSYEKL come from the germline V gene. The V end was cut by 0 bases, the J end by 6 bases, with 9 bases between. The CDR3 has 15 residues. The CDR3 DNA sequence: TGCGCCAGCAGCCAAGAGGGGGGACCTAATTCACCCCTCCACTTT. Residues: CASSQEGGPNSPLHF.

This sequence joins TRBV28 and TRBJ2-5; either TRBD1 or TRBD2 may supply D (6 bases each). Trimming shortened V by 6 bases and J by 5 bases, and 16 bases separated the two germline ends. In germline, CDR1 is MDHEN, CDR2 SYDVKM. The CDR3 runs to 14 residues. The CDR3 region is CASSRGQGEETQYF. The CDR3 bases are TGTGCCAGCAGCCGGGGGCAGGGCGAGGAGACCCAGTACTTC.

This chain connects TRBV7-6 to TRBJ2-5, with unresolved D. The CDR3 covers 12 residues. Germline V CDR1 and CDR2: SGHVS, FNYEAQ. Trimming removed 4 bases from V and 2 bases from J, with 5 bases in between. The CDR3 reads CASSSHQETQYF. CDR3 in DNA: TGTGCCAGCAGCTCTCATCAAGAGACCCAGTACTTC.

The rearrangement links TRBV21-1 to TRBJ2-1; the D call of TRBD1 is as the table states it, not checked on the DNA. TRBV21-1 is a listed pseudogene. The CDR3 extends over 19 amino acids. The CDR3 sequence is CASSKVLTIFGASNYEQFF. CDR3 DNA: TGTGCCAGCAGCAAAGTGCTCACCATCTTTGGGGCATCCAACTATGAGCAGTTCTTC.